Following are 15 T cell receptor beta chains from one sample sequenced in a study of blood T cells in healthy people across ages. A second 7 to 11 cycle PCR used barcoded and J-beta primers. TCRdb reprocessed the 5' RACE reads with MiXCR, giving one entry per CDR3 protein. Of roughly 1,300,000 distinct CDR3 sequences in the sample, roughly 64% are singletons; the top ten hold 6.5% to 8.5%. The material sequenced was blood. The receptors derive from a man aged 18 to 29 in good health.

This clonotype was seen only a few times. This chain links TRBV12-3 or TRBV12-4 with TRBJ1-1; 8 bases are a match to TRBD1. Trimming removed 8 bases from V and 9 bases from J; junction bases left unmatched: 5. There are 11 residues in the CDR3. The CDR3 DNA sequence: TGTGCCAGCGGGGGGACAGGCAAAGCTTTCTTT. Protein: CASGGTGKAFF.

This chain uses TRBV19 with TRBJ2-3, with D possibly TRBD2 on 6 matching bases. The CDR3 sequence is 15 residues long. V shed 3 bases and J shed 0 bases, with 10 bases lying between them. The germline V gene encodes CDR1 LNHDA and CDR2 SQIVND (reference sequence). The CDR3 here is CASSIGGTSTDTQYF. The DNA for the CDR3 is TGTGCCAGTAGTATTGGCGGGACTAGCACAGATACGCAGTATTTT.

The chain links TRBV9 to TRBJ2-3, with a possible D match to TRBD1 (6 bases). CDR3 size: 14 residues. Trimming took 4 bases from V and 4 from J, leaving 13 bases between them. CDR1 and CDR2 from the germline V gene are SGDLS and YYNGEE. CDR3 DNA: TGTGCCAGCAGCCGCTTTCAGGGGTCAGATACGCAGTATTTT. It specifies CASSRFQGSDTQYF.

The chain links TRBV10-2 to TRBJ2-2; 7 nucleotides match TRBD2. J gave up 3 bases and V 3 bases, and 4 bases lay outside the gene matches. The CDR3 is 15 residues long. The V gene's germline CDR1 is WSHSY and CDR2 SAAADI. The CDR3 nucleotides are TGCGCCAGCAGTGAATCGAGCGGGGACACCGGGGAGCTGTTTTTT. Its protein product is CASSESSGDTGELFF.

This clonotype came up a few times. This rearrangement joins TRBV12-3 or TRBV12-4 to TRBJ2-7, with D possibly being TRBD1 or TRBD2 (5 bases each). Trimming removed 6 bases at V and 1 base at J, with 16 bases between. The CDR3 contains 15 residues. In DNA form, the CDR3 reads TGTGCCAGCAGCCTAGGCGTTGGGGGTTCCTACGAGCAGTACTTC. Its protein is CASSLGVGGSYEQYF.

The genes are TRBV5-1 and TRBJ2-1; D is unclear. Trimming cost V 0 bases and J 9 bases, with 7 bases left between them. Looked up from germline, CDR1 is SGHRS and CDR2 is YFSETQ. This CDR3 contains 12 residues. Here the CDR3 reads CASSLGISEQFF. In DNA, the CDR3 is TGCGCCAGCAGCTTGGGGATTAGTGAGCAGTTCTTC.

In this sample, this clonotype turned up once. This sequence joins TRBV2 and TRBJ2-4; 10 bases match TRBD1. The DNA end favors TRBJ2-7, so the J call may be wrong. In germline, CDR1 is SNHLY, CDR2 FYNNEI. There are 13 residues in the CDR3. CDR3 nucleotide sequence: TGTGCCACTAATCCGGGACAGGGGTACGAGCAGTACTTC. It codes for CATNPGQGYEQYF.

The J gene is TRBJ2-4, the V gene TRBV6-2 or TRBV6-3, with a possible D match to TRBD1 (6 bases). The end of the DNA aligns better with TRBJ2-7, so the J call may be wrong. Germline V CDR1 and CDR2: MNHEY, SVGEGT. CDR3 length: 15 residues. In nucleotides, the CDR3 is TGTGCCAGCACTGGCTTAGGGACAAATAACGACGAGCAGTACTTC. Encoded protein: CASTGLGTNNDEQYF.

This chain's CDR3 is CASSISDRVKNEQFF. CDR3 in DNA: TGCGCCAGCAGCATATCCGACAGGGTAAAAAATGAGCAGTTCTTC. This chain links TRBV4-1 with TRBJ2-1; 7 bases are a match to TRBD1. The CDR3 contains 15 residues. CDR1 and CDR2 from the germline V gene are MGHRA and YSYEKL. J lost 7 bases, V lost 5 bases, and 11 bases had no gene match.

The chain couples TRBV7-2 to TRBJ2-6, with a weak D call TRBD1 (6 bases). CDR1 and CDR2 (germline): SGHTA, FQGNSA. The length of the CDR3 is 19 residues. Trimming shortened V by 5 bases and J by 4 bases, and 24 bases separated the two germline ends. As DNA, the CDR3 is TGTGCCAGCAGCCCTAGAGGCTGGGACACAACCGCCGGGGCCAACGTCCTGACTTTC. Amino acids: CASSPRGWDTTAGANVLTF.

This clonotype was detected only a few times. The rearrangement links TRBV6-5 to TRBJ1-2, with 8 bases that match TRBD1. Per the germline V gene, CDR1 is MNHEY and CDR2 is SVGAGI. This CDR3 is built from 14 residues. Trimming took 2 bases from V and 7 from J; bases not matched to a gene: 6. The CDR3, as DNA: TGTGCCAGCAGTTACCCAGGGGGCAAGAGTGGCTACACCTTC. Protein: CASSYPGGKSGYTF.

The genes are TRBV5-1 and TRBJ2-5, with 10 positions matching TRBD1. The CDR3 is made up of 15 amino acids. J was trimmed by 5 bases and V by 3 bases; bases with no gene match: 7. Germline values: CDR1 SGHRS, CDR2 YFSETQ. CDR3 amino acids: CASSWGTGVKETQYF. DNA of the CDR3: TGCGCCAGCAGCTGGGGGACAGGGGTAAAGGAGACCCAGTACTTC.

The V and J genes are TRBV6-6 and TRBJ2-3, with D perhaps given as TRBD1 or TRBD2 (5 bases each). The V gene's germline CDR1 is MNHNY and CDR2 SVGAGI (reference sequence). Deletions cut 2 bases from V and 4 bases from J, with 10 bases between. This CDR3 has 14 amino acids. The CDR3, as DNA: TGTGCCAGCAGTTACCTCGGGGCAGCAGATACGCAGTATTTT. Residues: CASSYLGAADTQYF.

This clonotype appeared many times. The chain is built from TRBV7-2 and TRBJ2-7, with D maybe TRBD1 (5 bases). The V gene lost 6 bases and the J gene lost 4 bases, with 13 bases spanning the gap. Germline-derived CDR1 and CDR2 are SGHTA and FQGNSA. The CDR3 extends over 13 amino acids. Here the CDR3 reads CASRPTGEYEQYF. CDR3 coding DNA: TGTGCCAGCAGGCCTACAGGCGAGTACGAGCAGTACTTC. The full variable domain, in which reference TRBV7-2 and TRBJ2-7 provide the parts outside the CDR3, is GAGVSQSPSNKVTEKGKDVELRCDPISGHTALYWYRQSLGQGLEFLIYFQGNSAPDKSGLPSDRFSAERTGGSVSTLTIQRTQQEDSAVYLCASRPTGEYEQYFGPGTRLTVT.

The DNA of the CDR3 is TGTGCCAGCAGCCAAGAGACAGGGAGGAGAGATACGCAGTATTTT. Translation: CASSQETGRRDTQYF. The chain is built from TRBV4-2 and TRBJ2-3; a possible D gene is TRBD1 (7 bases). The CDR3 spans 15 residues. Germline V gives CDR1 LGHNA, CDR2 YNFKEQ. Trimming pared 0 bases from V and 5 bases from J, leaving 12 bases between.